This T cell receptor (beta chain) was sequenced for a study of tumour-infiltrating T cells in Burkitt lymphoma. Clones were read by immunoSEQ multiplex PCR, and TCRdb kept only the in-frame ones, dropping some. Among 13,000 to 15,000 clones, 30% were seen once, and the ten largest hold over 5%. By sample share, this clone is medium-sized. Other DNA sequences in the same sample also yield this CDR3. Source material: tumor tissue. This receptor was obtained from a human donor with diffuse large B-cell lymphoma.

The CDR3 DNA reads as TGTGCCAGCAGCACGCTCACCCTTGGCTACACCTTC. Protein product: CASSTLTLGYTF. The chain couples TRBV9 to TRBJ1-2; D remains ambiguous. This CDR3 is built from 12 residues. The germline V gene encodes CDR1 SGDLS and CDR2 YYNGEE. Trimming shortened V by 4 bases and J by 7 bases, and 11 bases separated the two germline ends.